Listed here are 18 T cell receptor beta chains from one sample, sequenced in a study of shared clonotypes between healthy human individuals. Repertoires were generated with immunoSEQ multiplex PCR, while TCRdb's copy carries only in-frame clones and drops some. Here the sample spans around 2,000,000 clones, 85% to 95% being singletons. Sequenced sample: naive CD4+ T cells sorted from blood. Subset meaning: CD45RA+ positively selected. Source of these receptors: a man younger than 35 in good health.

The chain joins TRBV6-5 to TRBJ2-7, with 8 bases matching TRBD1. With the DNA end fitting TRBJ2-5 better, the J assignment may be wrong. CDR3 length: 12 amino acids. The V gene's germline CDR1 is MNHEY and CDR2 SVGAGI. CDR3 sequence: CASSRDRKTQYF. The CDR3 nucleotides read TGTGCCAGCAGCCGGGACAGGAAGACCCAGTACTTC.

The chain uses TRBV14 and TRBJ2-2, with 7 bases lining up with TRBD1. V lost 4 bases, J lost 1 base, and 3 bases stayed unmatched. The CDR3 is 15 residues long. From germline, CDR1 is SGHDN and CDR2 FVKESK. The CDR3 loop reads CASSRRTGNTGELFF. CDR3 in DNA: TGTGCCAGCAGCCGACGGACAGGGAACACCGGGGAGCTGTTTTTT.

The chain links TRBV5-5 to TRBJ1-1, with a weak D call TRBD1 (5 bases). Trimming left V 0 bases short and J 8 bases short, with 11 bases between. This CDR3 region has 13 residues. Germline V gene sequence: CDR1 SGHKS, CDR2 YYEKEE (reference sequence). The CDR3 sequence is CASSLEGRIEAFF. The CDR3, as DNA: TGTGCCAGCAGCTTGGAGGGACGGATAGAAGCTTTCTTT.

Turning to this clone: The same CDR3 also results from other DNA sequences found in this sample. The rearrangement uses TRBV7-9 and TRBJ2-7, with unresolved D. Trimming shortened V by 6 bases and J by 2 bases, and 8 bases separated the two germline ends. CDR3 size: 12 residues. Germline V gene data show CDR1 as SEHNR and CDR2 as FQNEAQ (reference sequence). The CDR3 region is CASSSGPYEQYF. The DNA for the CDR3 is TGTGCCAGCAGTTCTGGGCCCTACGAGCAGTACTTC.

V gene TRBV4-3 combines with J gene TRBJ2-1, with TRBD2 matching over 9 bases. The germline gives CDR1 LGHNA, CDR2 YSLEER. V was clipped by 0 bases and J by 2 bases; unmatched bases: 8. CDR3 length: 18 residues. In DNA, the CDR3 is TGCGCCAGCAGCCAAGACCTTCCGGGACTAGCTACCTACAATGAGCAGTTCTTC. Translating gives CASSQDLPGLATYNEQFF.

The rearrangement joins TRBV11-1 to TRBJ2-7, with D unclear. Between the trimmed V and J ends, which lost 1 base and 2 bases, there was a span of 9 bases. Germline V gives CDR1 SGHAT, CDR2 FQDESV (reference sequence). CDR3 size: 14 residues. CDR3 region: CASSLGRHTYEQYF. The DNA for the CDR3 is TGTGCCAGCAGCTTAGGGCGGCACACCTACGAGCAGTACTTC.

The chain links TRBV6-5 to TRBJ2-7; 11 bases fit TRBD1. CDR1 MNHEY and CDR2 SVGAGI come from the germline V gene. The length of the CDR3 is 14 residues. V shed 6 bases, J shed 7 bases, and the junction held 8 bases outside the gene matches. In DNA form, the CDR3 reads TGTGCCAGCAGGCACGGGACAGGGGGTTGGGAGCAGTACTTC. Translating gives CASRHGTGGWEQYF.

This clone was seen a single time. The J gene is TRBJ1-6, the V gene TRBV14, with D possibly being TRBD1 (5 bases). CDR1 and CDR2 (germline): SGHDN, FVKESK. There are 15 residues in the CDR3. The V end was cut by 1 base, the J end by 8 bases, with 12 bases between. CDR3 bases: TGTGCCAGCAGCCAAGTTGTTGGGGGTTATTCACCCCTCCACTTT. This codes for CASSQVVGGYSPLHF. Drawing the rest from reference TRBV14 and TRBJ1-6, the complete variable domain is EAGVTQFPSHSVIEKGQTVTLRCDPISGHDNLYWYRRVMGKEIKFLLHFVKESKQDESGMPNNRFLAERTGGTYSTLKVQPAELEDSGVYFCASSQVVGGYSPLHFGNGTRLTVT.

The genes are TRBV7-9 and TRBJ2-7; D may be TRBD1 (5 bases). This CDR3 region has 15 residues. The V gene lost 5 bases and the J gene lost 2 bases, with 16 bases spanning the gap. Germline V CDR1 and CDR2: SEHNR, FQNEAQ (reference sequence). The CDR3 loop reads CASSPTDTFTYEQYF. CDR3 nucleotide sequence: TGTGCCAGCAGCCCGACGGACACCTTCACCTACGAGCAGTACTTC.

The chain has TRBV6-1 and TRBJ1-1; perhaps TRBD1 as D (5 bases). Germline assignment: CDR1 MNHNS and CDR2 SASEGT. The V and J ends lost 3 bases and 4 bases respectively, with 15 bases between them. The CDR3 is made up of 15 amino acids. DNA for the CDR3: TGTGCCAGCAGTGAGCAGGGAAGGGTAGGCACTGAAGCTTTCTTT. Translating gives CASSEQGRVGTEAFF.

The rearrangement links TRBV7-2 to TRBJ2-1; a weak D match, TRBD2 (6 bases). The ends were cut back, 5 bases at V and 7 bases at J, with 18 bases in the middle. This CDR3 region has 15 residues. CDR1 is SGHTA, CDR2 FQGNSA, per germline. CDR3 amino acids: CASSTSPAIGNEQFF. The CDR3 coding sequence is TGTGCCAGCAGCACTAGCCCGGCTATTGGTAATGAGCAGTTCTTC. The full variable domain, with the rest looked up from reference TRBV7-2 and TRBJ2-1, is GAGVSQSPSNKVTEKGKDVELRCDPISGHTALYWYRQSLGQGLEFLIYFQGNSAPDKSGLPSDRFSAERTGGSVSTLTIQRTQQEDSAVYLCASSTSPAIGNEQFFGPGTRLTVL.

This rearrangement joins TRBV6-5 to TRBJ1-5; no clear D gene. The ends were cut back, 6 bases at V and 4 bases at J, with 10 bases in the middle. The CDR3 is 13 amino acids. CDR1 is MNHEY and CDR2 is SVGAGI in the germline V gene. Here the CDR3 reads CASRNRDNQPQHF. The CDR3 DNA reads TGTGCCAGCAGGAACAGAGATAATCAGCCCCAGCATTTT.

The chain couples TRBV4-1 to TRBJ2-4; a possible D gene is TRBD1 (6 bases). CDR3 length: 21 amino acids. Germline V lookup: CDR1 MGHRA, CDR2 YSYEKL. V lost 2 bases and J lost 0, with 26 bases in between. CDR3: CASSQLVPLTGPLGAKNIQYF. CDR3 DNA sequence: TGCGCCAGCAGCCAACTTGTTCCCCTGACAGGACCCCTGGGAGCCAAAAACATTCAGTACTTC.

The rearrangement links TRBV11-3 to TRBJ2-3; TRBD2 might be the D (5 bases). V lost 1 base and J lost 5, with 13 bases in between. In germline, CDR1 is SGHNT, CDR2 YENEEA. The CDR3 contains 15 residues. The CDR3 DNA sequence: TGTGCCAGCAGCTTAGGTGGGAGATCCGAAGATACGCAGTATTTT. It encodes CASSLGGRSEDTQYF.

The chain couples TRBV6-5 to TRBJ2-2; tentatively, D is TRBD1 or TRBD2 (5 bases each). This CDR3 has 15 amino acids. Germline loops: CDR1 MNHEY, CDR2 SVGAGI. Trimming cost V 6 bases and J 7 bases, with 18 bases left between them. The CDR3 region has the DNA TGTGCCAGCAGGGCCGGGACGACGACCAACGGGGAGCTGTTTTTT. This sequence encodes CASRAGTTTNGELFF.

A remark on this clone: This CDR3 is also generated by other DNA sequences in the sample. The chain is built from TRBV30 and TRBJ2-7; TRBD1 is a possible D gene (5 bases). CDR3 length: 12 residues. The germline V gene has CDR1 GTSNPN and CDR2 SVGIG (reference sequence). The CDR3 DNA reads as TGTGCTTGGGCCTCGGACACCTACGAGCAGTACTTC. Translating gives CAWASDTYEQYF.

The V and J genes are TRBV9 and TRBJ1-2; 9 nucleotides align to TRBD1. Trimming took 4 bases from V and 4 from J; bases not matched to a gene: 8. CDR1 and CDR2 (germline): SGDLS, YYNGEE. There are 15 residues in the CDR3. This CDR3 is CASSTTGTGTYGYTF. In nucleotides, the CDR3 is TGTGCCAGCAGCACCACCGGGACAGGGACCTATGGCTACACCTTC. Complete variable domain (other parts from reference TRBV9 and TRBJ1-2): DSGVTQTPKHLITATGQRVTLRCSPRSGDLSVYWYQQSLDQGLQFLIQYYNGEERAKGNILERFSAQQFPDLHSELNLSSLELGDSALYFCASSTTGTGTYGYTFGSGTRLTVV.

This clone was counted once. The chain combines TRBV18 with TRBJ2-3; 9 positions agree with TRBD1. CDR3 size: 15 residues. The V segment lost 3 bases and the J segment 4 bases; nucleotides outside the gene matches: 5. Germline V gene sequence: CDR1 KGHSH, CDR2 LQKENI. The CDR3: CASSPPGTGSDTQYF. CDR3 DNA sequence: TGTGCCAGCTCACCTCCCGGGACAGGGTCAGATACGCAGTATTTT.